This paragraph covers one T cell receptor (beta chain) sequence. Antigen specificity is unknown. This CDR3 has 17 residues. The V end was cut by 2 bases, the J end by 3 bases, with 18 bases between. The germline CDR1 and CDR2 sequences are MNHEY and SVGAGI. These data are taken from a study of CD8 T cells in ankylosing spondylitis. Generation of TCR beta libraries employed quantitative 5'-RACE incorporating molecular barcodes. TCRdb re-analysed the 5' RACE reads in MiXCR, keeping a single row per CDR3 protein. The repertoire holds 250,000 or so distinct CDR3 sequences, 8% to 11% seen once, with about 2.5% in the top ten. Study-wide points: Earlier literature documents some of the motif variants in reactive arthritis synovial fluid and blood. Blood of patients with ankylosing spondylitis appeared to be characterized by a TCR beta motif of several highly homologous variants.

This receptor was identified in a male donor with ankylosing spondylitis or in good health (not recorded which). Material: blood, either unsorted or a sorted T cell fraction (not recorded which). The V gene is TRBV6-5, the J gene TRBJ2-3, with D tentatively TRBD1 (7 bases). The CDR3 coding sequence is TGTGCCAGCAGTTACATCGGAGGGGGCAGGGAGACAGATACGCAGTATTTT. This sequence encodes CASSYIGGGRETDTQYF.